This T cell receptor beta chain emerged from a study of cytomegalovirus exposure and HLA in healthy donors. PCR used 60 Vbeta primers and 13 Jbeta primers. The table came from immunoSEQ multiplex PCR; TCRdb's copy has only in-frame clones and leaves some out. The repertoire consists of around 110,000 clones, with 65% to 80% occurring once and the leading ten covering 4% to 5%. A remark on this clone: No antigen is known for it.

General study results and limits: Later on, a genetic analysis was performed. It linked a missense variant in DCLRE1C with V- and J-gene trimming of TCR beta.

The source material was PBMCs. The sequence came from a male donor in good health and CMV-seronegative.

Here the CDR3 DNA reads TGTGCCAGCAGTCCAGGGGAAGGGCGAAGCTACACCTTC. Its protein product is CASSPGEGRSYTF. This chain uses TRBV28 with TRBJ1-2; tentative D call: TRBD1 (6 bases). Trimming stripped 5 bases from V and 9 bases from J, with 16 bases between. The CDR3 length is 13 residues. In germline, CDR1 is MDHEN, CDR2 SYDVKM.